Below are 32 T cell receptor beta chains sequenced from a single sample in a study of OX40 agonist ivuxolimab in advanced cancers. Profiling relied on immunoSEQ multiplex PCR, and the TCRdb table lists in-frame clones only, not all of them. The sample includes around 80,000 clones, 75% to 90% of them seen just once. Sequencing used CD4+ or CD8+ T cells sorted from blood, obtained in a trial of the OX40 agonist ivuxolimab. These receptors were collected from an adult with an advanced solid tumor such as melanoma, head and neck, liver or kidney cancer.

The gene calls are TRBV7-2 and TRBJ1-2; 8 nucleotides agree with TRBD1. Germline loops: CDR1 SGHTA, CDR2 FQGNSA. This CDR3 is built from 16 residues. Germline trimming cut 5 bases from V and 6 bases from J; bases unmatched to any gene: 14. For the CDR3, the DNA is TGTGCCAGCAGCCCCCGCCAGGGGGCGTTTCGGGATGGCTACACCTTC. Translated, it gives CASSPRQGAFRDGYTF.

V usage is TRBV29-1 and J usage is TRBJ1-2; the match to TRBD1 covers 7 bases. V lost 3 bases to trimming and J lost 4 bases; unmatched junction nucleotides: 2. The CDR3 sequence is 12 residues long. From germline, CDR1 is SQVTM and CDR2 ANQGSEA. The CDR3 DNA sequence: TGCAGCGTTGAGAGGGACAGCTATGGCTACACCTTC. Its protein is CSVERDSYGYTF.

This sequence joins TRBV2 and TRBJ1-2; a possible D gene is TRBD1 (5 bases). Looked up from germline, CDR1 is SNHLY and CDR2 is FYNNEI. This CDR3 spans 15 amino acids. V dropped 7 bases and J dropped 7 bases, with 22 bases sitting between them. The CDR3 sequence is CASNKAGQAVGGYTF. The CDR3 nucleotides are TGTGCCAGCAACAAAGCGGGGCAGGCGGTTGGTGGCTACACCTTC.

The rearrangement joins TRBV5-1 to TRBJ2-7; 10 bases line up with TRBD1. V was pared by 7 bases and J by 5 bases, with 12 bases of the junction left unmatched. Germline CDR1 and CDR2: SGHRS and YFSETQ. CDR3 length equals 15 residues. CDR3 amino acids: CASCLGGTGAHEQYF. DNA for the CDR3: TGCGCCAGCTGCCTTGGGGGGACAGGGGCCCACGAGCAGTACTTC.

V and J are TRBV19 and TRBJ1-5, with TRBD1 as a possible D gene (5 bases). Germline values: CDR1 LNHDA, CDR2 SQIVND (reference sequence). The CDR3 covers 13 residues. V was pared by 8 bases and J by 9 bases, with 17 bases between. The CDR3 spells CASSRGSSRPQHF. The CDR3 DNA sequence: TGTGCCAGTTCCCGGGGGAGTTCTAGGCCCCAGCATTTT.

The chain links TRBV4-1 to TRBJ1-5; D is possibly TRBD1 (5 bases). The CDR3 spans 15 residues. Trimming took 1 base from V and 4 from J, leaving 11 bases between them. Germline loops: CDR1 MGHRA, CDR2 YSYEKL. The DNA for the CDR3 is TGCGCCAGCAGCCAAGCGGCCAGGGAAAATCAGCCCCAGCATTTT. Its protein is CASSQAARENQPQHF.

The J gene is TRBJ2-5, the V gene TRBV10-2, with 10 bases aligning to TRBD2. V lost 6 bases, J lost 5 bases, and 9 bases stayed unmatched. The CDR3 covers 15 residues. The germline V gene encodes CDR1 WSHSY and CDR2 SAAADI. The CDR3, as DNA: TGCGCCAGCAGCTCCAGGAGCGGGGGGGCCGAGACCCAGTACTTC. Its protein product is CASSSRSGGAETQYF.

The CDR3 sequence is CASTPFEGANYGYTF. Here the CDR3 DNA reads TGTGCCAGCACCCCCTTCGAGGGGGCGAACTATGGCTACACCTTC. The chain employs TRBV6-6 and TRBJ1-2, with 7 bases identical to TRBD1. The CDR3 is made up of 15 amino acids. Trimming removed 7 bases from V and 2 bases from J; junction bases left unmatched: 10. The germline V gene has CDR1 MNHNY and CDR2 SVGAGI (reference sequence).

The J gene is TRBJ2-4, the V gene TRBV6-1; 7 bases match TRBD1. The CDR3 has 17 amino acids. The germline CDR1 and CDR2 sequences are MNHNS and SASEGT. Trimming at V came to 3 bases and at J to 4 bases, leaving 12 bases not matched to a gene. CDR3 DNA sequence: TGTGCCAGCAGTGACTTTGTGACAGGGCCGATTAAAAACATTCAGTACTTC. Encoded protein: CASSDFVTGPIKNIQYF.

The V call is TRBV5-4, the J call TRBJ2-5, with D possibly matching TRBD1 (6 bases). Gene TRBJ2-7 matches the end of the DNA better, so the J call may be wrong. Germline V gene data show CDR1 as SGHNT and CDR2 as YYREEE (reference sequence). This CDR3 is 15 amino acids long. CDR3: CASSPHSDSLYEQYF. The DNA for the CDR3 is TGTGCCAGCAGCCCACACTCGGACAGTCTCTACGAGCAGTACTTC.

This chain links TRBV28 with TRBJ2-2, with D possibly being TRBD1 (6 bases). The CDR3 loop spans 18 amino acids. The V gene's germline CDR1 is MDHEN and CDR2 SYDVKM. V lost 7 bases and J 2 bases, leaving 23 bases between the germline ends. CDR3 sequence: CASTGQTPIPFNTGELFF. In DNA form, the CDR3 reads TGTGCCAGCACCGGACAGACCCCTATTCCTTTTAACACCGGGGAGCTGTTTTTT.

V is TRBV4-3 and J is TRBJ2-5, with D possibly matching TRBD2 (6 bases). The CDR3 runs 13 residues. CDR1 and CDR2 from the germline V gene are LGHNA and YSLEER. Trimming removed 0 bases from V and 5 bases from J, with 7 bases in between. The chain's CDR3 is CASSQEGRETQYF. In DNA form, the CDR3 reads TGCGCCAGCAGCCAAGAAGGGAGGGAGACCCAGTACTTC.

This clone was seen just once. The CDR3 DNA reads TGCAGCGCCACGACAGGGGTGACTGAAGCTTTCTTT. Protein product: CSATTGVTEAFF. This chain uses TRBV29-1 with TRBJ1-1; 8 bases line up with TRBD1. Germline V lookup: CDR1 SQVTM, CDR2 ANQGSEA. The CDR3 totals 12 residues. Trimming cost V 7 bases and J 5 bases; bases outside gene matches: 6.

The chain carries TRBV19 and TRBJ2-7, with D perhaps TRBD2 (6 bases). The CDR3 is 14 amino acids. Germline V gene sequence: CDR1 LNHDA, CDR2 SQIVND (reference sequence). Trimming removed 0 bases at V and 3 bases at J, with 9 bases between. CDR3 loop: CASSIEGGGYEQYF. Written as DNA, the CDR3 is TGTGCCAGTAGTATAGAGGGGGGAGGCTACGAGCAGTACTTC.

The V gene is TRBV9, the J gene TRBJ2-2; D may be TRBD2 (6 bases). V was clipped by 4 bases and J by 7 bases, with 17 bases between them. Per germline, CDR1 SGDLS and CDR2 YYNGEE. The CDR3 is 15 amino acids. CDR3 nucleotide sequence: TGTGCCAGCAGCACTAGCCCCGCTCGTGACGGGGAGCTGTTTTTT. Translation gives CASSTSPARDGELFF.

The chain couples TRBV10-1 to TRBJ2-3; no firm D call. Germline CDR1 reads WNHNN; CDR2 reads SYGVQD (reference sequence). The CDR3 totals 13 residues. Trimming took off 4 bases at V and 3 bases at J, with 8 bases between the two ends. The DNA for the CDR3 is TGCGCCAGCAGTGCCTTGGGTACAGATACGCAGTATTTT. Encoded protein: CASSALGTDTQYF.

The chain joins TRBV19 to TRBJ2-7; 12 positions agree with TRBD2. The V and J ends lost 4 bases and 1 base, in that order; junction bases with no gene match: 5. The CDR3 has 16 residues. Germline-derived CDR1 and CDR2 are LNHDA and SQIVND (reference sequence). The DNA for the CDR3 is TGTGCCAGTAGTAAAACTAGCGGGGGGATTTCCTACGAGCAGTACTTC. This translates into CASSKTSGGISYEQYF.

CDR3 nucleotides: TGTGCCAGCAGCTCACGACAGGCCAGCTCCTACAATGAGCAGTTCTTC. Its protein product is CASSSRQASSYNEQFF. The chain recombines TRBV7-8 with TRBJ2-1; the D gene is possibly TRBD1 (6 bases). V gave up 4 bases and J gave up 0 bases, with 13 bases separating them. Germline assignment: CDR1 SGHVS and CDR2 FQNEAQ. This CDR3 region has 16 residues.

This rearrangement joins TRBV19 to TRBJ2-7, with D tentatively TRBD1 (7 bases). The length of the CDR3 is 14 residues. The germline CDR1 and CDR2 sequences are LNHDA and SQIVND (reference sequence). V was clipped by 5 bases and J by 0 bases, with 11 bases between them. CDR3 DNA sequence: TGTGCCAGTAGTGGGCAGGGGGGCTCCTACGAGCAGTACTTC. Amino acid sequence: CASSGQGGSYEQYF.

The J gene is TRBJ2-3, the V gene TRBV7-8, with D possibly matching TRBD2 (6 bases). V dropped 0 bases and J dropped 8 bases, with 15 bases sitting between them. The length of the CDR3 is 15 residues. Germline lookup yields CDR1 SGHVS and CDR2 FQNEAQ. CDR3 sequence: CASSLARGASPTQYF. In DNA, the CDR3 is TGTGCCAGCAGCTTAGCGCGCGGGGCGTCCCCTACGCAGTATTTT.

In nucleotides, the CDR3 is TGTGCCTGGAGGCCTCCCTCTGGAAACACCATATATTTT. This codes for CAWRPPSGNTIYF. The chain joins TRBV30 to TRBJ1-3; D is unresolved. This CDR3 is built from 13 residues. CDR1 is GTSNPN, CDR2 SVGIG, per germline (reference sequence). Trimming shortened V by 3 bases and J by 0 bases, and 6 bases separated the two germline ends. The variable domain in full, with the rest retrieved from reference TRBV30 and TRBJ1-3, is SQTIHQWPATLVQPVGSPLSLECTVEGTSNPNLYWYRQAAGRGLQLLFYSVGIGQISSEVPQNLSASRPQDRQFILSSKKLLLSDSGFYLCAWRPPSGNTIYFGEGSWLTVV.

The gene calls are TRBV4-3 and TRBJ1-1; 9 bases map to TRBD1. After removal of 4 bases from V and 1 base from J, the junction contained 4 bases not matched to a gene. CDR1 LGHNA and CDR2 YSLEER come from the germline V gene. The CDR3 is made up of 15 amino acids. CDR3 in amino acids: CASSLGTGRNTEAFF. CDR3 sequence (DNA): TGCGCCAGCAGCCTTGGGACAGGGAGGAACACTGAAGCTTTCTTT.

The CDR3 DNA is TGTGCCAGTAGTACCACCTCGGGGGCCTCTGGAAACACCATATATTTT. It yields the protein CASSTTSGASGNTIYF. The rearrangement joins TRBV19 to TRBJ1-3, with D possibly being TRBD1 (6 bases). The germline V and J ends were trimmed by 4 bases and 0 bases, with 13 bases remaining between them. This CDR3 is 16 amino acids long. Germline CDR1 LNHDA, CDR2 SQIVND (reference sequence).

J is TRBJ1-6 and V is TRBV11-2; D is ambiguous. Germline-derived CDR1 and CDR2 are SGHAT and FQNNGV. This CDR3 contains 15 residues. V gave up 4 bases and J gave up 7 bases, with 14 bases separating them. CDR3 sequence (DNA): TGTGCCAGCAGCTCACGGACCCTCGAGAATTCACCCCTCCACTTT. Amino acids: CASSSRTLENSPLHF.

This chain links TRBV28 with TRBJ1-1; D perhaps matches TRBD1 (5 bases). The CDR3 covers 14 residues. From germline, CDR1 is MDHEN and CDR2 SYDVKM. With 3 bases removed from V and 0 bases from J, the gap between germline ends came to 8 bases. The chain's CDR3 is CASSFWDVNTEAFF. The CDR3 DNA is TGTGCCAGCAGTTTTTGGGACGTGAACACTGAAGCTTTCTTT.

This clone was detected only once. This chain uses TRBV29-1 with TRBJ2-1; D is undetermined. This CDR3 has 14 amino acids. Germline CDR1 SQVTM, CDR2 ANQGSEA. Trimming left V 0 bases short and J 6 bases short, with 12 bases between. CDR3 coding DNA: TGCAGCGTTGAAGAGGCCGAACCGCGCAATGAGCAGTTCTTC. Translated: CSVEEAEPRNEQFF.

This clone was picked up a small number of times. This chain uses TRBV28 with TRBJ1-2; a weak D match, TRBD1 (5 bases). The CDR3 runs 13 residues. Germline loops: CDR1 MDHEN, CDR2 SYDVKM. The V end was cut by 2 bases, the J end by 8 bases, with 12 bases between. The CDR3 DNA is TGTGCCAGCAGTTTAACAGGTGGGCAAGGCTACACCTTC. Protein product: CASSLTGGQGYTF.

The V gene is TRBV5-1, the J gene TRBJ1-2; 11 bases line up with TRBD1. V trimming: 3 bases; J trimming: 3 bases; junction bases outside the gene matches: 4. Germline loops: CDR1 SGHRS, CDR2 YFSETQ. The CDR3 has 15 residues. In DNA form, the CDR3 reads TGCGCCAGCAGCTCACCGGGACAGGGGGACTATGGCTACACCTTC. It translates to CASSSPGQGDYGYTF.

The J gene is TRBJ1-4, the V gene TRBV9; the D gene is possibly TRBD1 (5 bases). The V end lost 0 bases, the J end lost 0 bases, and 12 bases lay between the germline ends. The germline gives CDR1 SGDLS, CDR2 YYNGEE. The CDR3 runs to 17 residues. The CDR3 sequence: CASSVGQGGATNEKLFF. The CDR3 nucleotides read TGTGCCAGCAGCGTAGGGCAGGGAGGTGCAACTAATGAAAAACTGTTTTTT.

This clone was counted a few times. The chain couples TRBV4-1 to TRBJ1-6; TRBD1 is a possible D gene (5 bases). The CDR3 has 20 residues. V was shortened by 1 base and J by 0 bases, with 19 bases between the two germline ends. Germline CDR1 is MGHRA and CDR2 is YSYEKL. In DNA form, the CDR3 reads TGCGCCAGCAGCCAAGTTAGGGGACTTCAGGGAAGCTCCTATAATTCACCCCTCCACTTT. It translates to CASSQVRGLQGSSYNSPLHF.

This clone was picked up a small number of times. The chain links TRBV19 to TRBJ1-2; D is perhaps TRBD1 (5 bases). Between the trimmed V and J ends, which lost 7 bases and 4 bases, there was a span of 13 bases. Looked up from germline, CDR1 is LNHDA and CDR2 is SQIVND (reference sequence). CDR3 length: 13 amino acids. The CDR3 reads CASTPDRIYGYTF. In DNA, the CDR3 is TGTGCCAGTACGCCCGACAGAATCTATGGCTACACCTTC.

This clone has a handful of counts. This chain connects TRBV30 to TRBJ2-4; a weak D match, TRBD1 (7 bases). The germline V and J ends were trimmed by 3 bases and 4 bases, with 10 bases remaining between them. This CDR3 is built from 13 residues. Germline V gene sequence: CDR1 GTSNPN, CDR2 SVGIG (reference sequence). In DNA form, the CDR3 reads TGTGCCTGGAGCGCGGGACAGAAAAACATTCAGTACTTC. This gives the protein CAWSAGQKNIQYF.